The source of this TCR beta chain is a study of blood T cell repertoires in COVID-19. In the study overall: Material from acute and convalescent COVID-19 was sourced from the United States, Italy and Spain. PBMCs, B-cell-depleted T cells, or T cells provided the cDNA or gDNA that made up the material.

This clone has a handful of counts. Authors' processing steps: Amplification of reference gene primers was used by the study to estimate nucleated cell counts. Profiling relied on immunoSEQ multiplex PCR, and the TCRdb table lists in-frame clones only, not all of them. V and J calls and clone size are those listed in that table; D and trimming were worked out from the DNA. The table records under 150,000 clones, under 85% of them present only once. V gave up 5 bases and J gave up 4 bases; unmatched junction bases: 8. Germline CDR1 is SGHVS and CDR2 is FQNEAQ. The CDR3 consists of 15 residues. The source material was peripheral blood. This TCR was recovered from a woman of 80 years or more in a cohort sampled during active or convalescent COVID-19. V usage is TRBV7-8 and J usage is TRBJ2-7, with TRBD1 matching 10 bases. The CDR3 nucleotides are TGTGCCAGCAGCACCGACAGGGGGCTGGGGTACGAGCAGTACTTC. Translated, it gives CASSTDRGLGYEQYF.